This T cell receptor (beta chain) was sequenced during a study of CD8 T cells in Susac syndrome. Notes on the study in general: The TCR sequencing and HLA analysis in the study involved a relatively small number of individuals, as the study acknowledged.

As concerns this clonotype: Its antigen is unknown.

The RNA, about 0.5 to 1 ug, was put through reverse transcription using random hexamers. Across 54 Vbeta and 13 Jbeta, immunoSEQ multiplex PCR amplified TCR beta CDR3. Using its own MiXCR run on the immunoSEQ multiplex PCR reads, TCRdb lists one record per CDR3 protein. The sample holds around 79,000 distinct CDR3 sequences, approximately 95% seen once. TEMRA cells were FACS-enriched, while CD8+ and CD4+ T cells were negatively isolated. Germline CDR1 is MNHEY and CDR2 is SVGEGT. The length of the CDR3 is 13 residues. Trimming took 5 bases from V and 4 from J, leaving 6 bases between them. The sequence was obtained from a human donor with multiple sclerosis. This sequence joins TRBV6-2 or TRBV6-3 and TRBJ2-6; no clear D gene. Sequenced: CD8+ T cells from PBMCs. DNA for the CDR3: TGTGCCAGCAGTCATCCGGGGGCCAACGTCCTGACTTTC. It specifies CASSHPGANVLTF.